This is a list of T cell receptor beta chains from one sample in a study of beta chain features in type 1 diabetes. The repertoire was sequenced with immunoSEQ multiplex PCR; TCRdb's copy has only in-frame clones and lacks some. The sample lists under 550,000 clones; approximately 10% were seen once. Specimen: naive CD4+ T cells from blood. Receptor source: a woman aged 18 to 35 in good health. CDR3s include the opening cysteine and the closing phenylalanine or tryptophan. D genes are given only for firm matches. The size of a clone is reported for some rows only, either as once, few or many, or as a class for expanded clones.

TRBJ2-3	NA	NA	TRBV7-9	TGTGCCAGCAGCTTACCTAGCTCGGCAGATACGCAGTATTTT	CASSLPSSADTQYF
TRBJ1-5	TRBD1	few	TRBV28	TGTGCCAGCCGACAGGGGAATCAGCCCCAGCATTTT	CASRQGNQPQHF
TRBJ1-5	NA	few	TRBV2	TGTGCCAGCAGTTCTCCGGGACGCCTGTGGCAGCCCCAGCATTTT	CASSSPGRLWQPQHF
TRBJ2-4	TRBD1	few	TRBV2	TGTGCCAGCAGGGACAGGGAAGGAACCAAAAACATTCAGTACTTC	CASRDREGTKNIQYF
TRBJ2-7	NA	NA	TRBV30	TGTGCCTGGAGTGTACGTAATGCCTACGAGCAGTACTTC	CAWSVRNAYEQYF
TRBJ2-5	NA	few	TRBV29-1	TGCAGCGGTGGAACGGGGTTTCAAGAGACCCAGTACTTC	CSGGTGFQETQYF
TRBJ1-2	NA	NA	TRBV4-1	TGCGCCAGCAGCCAAGATTGGTCGGGCTATGGCTACACCTTC	CASSQDWSGYGYTF
TRBJ2-3	NA	few	TRBV5-1	TGCGCCAGCAGCTTGGGTGATAACACGCTCAGCACAGATACGCAGTATTTT	CASSLGDNTLSTDTQYF
TRBJ1-3	NA	NA	TRBV12-5	TGTGCTAGTGGTTTGGACCCGGTATCGGGAAACACCATATATTTT	CASGLDPVSGNTIYF
TRBJ2-7	NA	NA	TRBV5-1	TGCGCCAGCAGCTTAAGTAAGGGGTACTACGAGCAGTACTTC	CASSLSKGYYEQYF
TRBJ2-4	TRBD1	few	TRBV5-1	TGCGCCAGCAGCCGAGACACCCAGACAGGGTACCCATCTAGACCTAACATTCAGTACTTC	CASSRDTQTGYPSRPNIQYF
TRBJ2-5	NA	few	TRBV12-5	TGTGCTAGTGCTCTCCAAGAGACCCAGTACTTC	CASALQETQYF
TRBJ2-3	NA	few	TRBV5-1	TGCGCCAGCAGCTCCGGCCTTTCTGATACGCAGTATTTT	CASSSGLSDTQYF
TRBJ2-1	NA	many	TRBV28	TGTGCCAGCAACGTCGCCGCGGCGAATGAGCAGTTCTTC	CASNVAAANEQFF
TRBJ1-2	NA	few	TRBV7-9	TGTGCCAGCAGCGCACAGGGTACCTATGGCTACACCTTC	CASSAQGTYGYTF
TRBJ2-4	NA	NA	TRBV2	TGTGCCAGCAGTGTAGCGGTCGTAGCCAAAAACATTCAGTACTTC	CASSVAVVAKNIQYF
TRBJ2-5	TRBD2	NA	TRBV5-8	TGTGCCAGCAGCCCGAGGACTAGCGGGAGGACCCAGTACTTC	CASSPRTSGRTQYF
TRBJ1-6	NA	NA	TRBV18	TGTGCCAGCTCACAGGGGGTGGATAATTCACCCCTCCACTTT	CASSQGVDNSPLHF
TRBJ2-1	NA	few	TRBV18	TGTGCCAGCTCACCCACCGTACCGGATTACAATGAGCAGTTCTTC	CASSPTVPDYNEQFF
TRBJ1-2	NA	few	TRBV23-1	TGCGCCAGCCGCGCTTATTGGATCTATGGCTACACCTTC	CASRAYWIYGYTF
TRBJ1-3	TRBD1	few	TRBV9	TGTGCCAGCAGCACAGGGGGATTCTCTGGAAACACCATATATTTT	CASSTGGFSGNTIYF
TRBJ2-2	NA	NA	TRBV15	TGTGCCACCAGCAAGAGACGCTCGAACACCGGGGAGCTGTTTTTT	CATSKRRSNTGELFF
TRBJ2-3	NA	few	TRBV5-1	TGCGCCAGCAGCCCCGGCCGGACAGCTTACACAGATACGCAGTATTTT	CASSPGRTAYTDTQYF
TRBJ1-2	NA	few	TRBV7-2	TGTGCCAGCAGCCATACCTATGGCTACACCTTC	CASSHTYGYTF
TRBJ2-7	NA	NA	TRBV6-5	TGTGCCAGCAGTTACTTCGGGACCCGCTTCCACGAGCAGTACTTC	CASSYFGTRFHEQYF
TRBJ2-3	NA	NA	TRBV4-3	TGCGCCAGCAGCCAAGATCCCGGGCGGGTGAGCACAGATACGCAGTATTTT	CASSQDPGRVSTDTQYF
TRBJ2-7	NA	NA	TRBV19	TGTGCCAGTAGTCCGTCTAGCTCCGTTGTTAACGAGCAGTACTTC	CASSPSSSVVNEQYF
TRBJ2-5	TRBD1	few	TRBV7-2	TGTGCCAGCAGCTCGACAGGGTTTCAAGAGACCCAGTACTTC	CASSSTGFQETQYF
TRBJ1-6	NA	few	TRBV2	TGTGCCAGCAAGAACAGGGAGAATTCACCCCTCCACTTT	CASKNRENSPLHF
TRBJ2-5	TRBD1	NA	TRBV7-2	TGTGCCAGCAGCCCCGGACAGGGGTATCAAGAGACCCAGTACTTC	CASSPGQGYQETQYF
TRBJ2-1	NA	once	TRBV6-1	TGTGCCAGCAGTGTACTTGGGCAGAGCTCCTACAATGAGCAGTTCTTC	CASSVLGQSSYNEQFF
TRBJ1-6	NA	few	TRBV29-1	TGCAGCGTTGAAGGGGACATAGGGAATTCACCCCTCCACTTT	CSVEGDIGNSPLHF
TRBJ2-1	NA	NA	TRBV18	TGTGCCAGCTCACCCTCAGGGTCCTACAATGAGCAGTTCTTC	CASSPSGSYNEQFF
TRBJ2-3	NA	NA	TRBV11-3	TGTGCCAGCAGCTTCGGGGGCACAGATACGCAGTATTTT	CASSFGGTDTQYF
TRBJ1-5	TRBD1	NA	TRBV7-2	TGTGCCAGCAGCTCCTACAGGGGGCCCCAGCATTTT	CASSSYRGPQHF
TRBJ2-1	NA	few	TRBV4-3	TGCGCCAGCAGCCGAGTGGCCGAATACAATGAGCAGTTCTTC	CASSRVAEYNEQFF
TRBJ2-1	NA	NA	TRBV23-1	TGCGCCGACGGGGCGAGCTCCTACAATGAGCAGTTCTTC	CADGASSYNEQFF
TRBJ2-7	NA	NA	TRBV29-1	TGCAGCGTTGTTGCCCGTCCTGTCGCAGCCGAGAGGGAGTACTTC	CSVVARPVAAEREYF
TRBJ2-1	TRBD2	few	TRBV11-2	TGTGCCAGCACTCCAAGGGTGACTAGCGGACCTAATGAGCAGTTCTTC	CASTPRVTSGPNEQFF
TRBJ2-3	TRBD2	NA	TRBV7-2	TGTGCCAGCAGCCGCCGACTAGCGGGAGGGGTAGATACGCAGTATTTT	CASSRRLAGGVDTQYF
TRBJ2-7	NA	NA	TRBV9	TGTGCCAGCAGTCGGGGCCAAGCAAGGTACGAGCAGTACTTC	CASSRGQARYEQYF